This T cell receptor (beta chain) was obtained from a study of blood T cell repertoires in COVID-19. Across the whole study: The samples span acute and convalescent COVID-19 from the United States, Italy and Spain.

Trimming took 6 bases from V and 7 from J; bases not matched to a gene: 11. The CDR3 loop spans 14 amino acids. Germline loops: CDR1 LNHDA, CDR2 SQIVND (reference sequence). Seattle patient enrollment occurred during active infection, with longitudinal follow-up thereafter. Authors' processing steps: It was from reference gene primer amplification that nucleated cell counts were estimated. The method was immunoSEQ multiplex PCR; TCRdb's version includes in-frame clones alone and lacks a portion of them. The DNA gave D and trimming, while V, J and clone size come from that table. The data contain about 160,000 clones, approximately 95% of them singletons.

J is TRBJ1-2 and V is TRBV19, with 7 bases identical to TRBD1. The sequencing sample was made of peripheral blood. The receptor was derived from a woman aged 55-70 years with COVID-19, enrolled during active disease. CDR3 in amino acids: CASSRDSEHLGYTF. DNA for the CDR3: TGTGCCAGTAGCAGGGACAGTGAGCACCTTGGCTACACCTTC.